This T cell receptor (beta chain) stems from a study of blood T cell repertoires in COVID-19. The protocol was immunoSEQ multiplex PCR, while the TCRdb copy is restricted to in-frame clones and leaves out a portion. Here the sample spans roughly 360,000 clones, around 89% being singletons. The CDR3 runs 16 residues. Per germline, CDR1 SGDLS and CDR2 YYNGEE. With 0 bases clipped from V and 0 bases from J, the junction kept 3 bases outside the gene matches. Each participant's cohort was designated according to participant-reported clinical history. About this clone itself: This CDR3 is also generated by other DNA sequences in the sample.

Sample: PBMCs or T cells enriched from blood (not recorded which). V and J are TRBV9 and TRBJ2-3; 8 nucleotides align to TRBD2. This clonotype was obtained from a woman aged 25 to 39 with acute COVID-19. The CDR3 here is CASSVGSGGSTDTQYF. Written as DNA, the CDR3 is TGTGCCAGCAGCGTAGGGAGCGGGGGTAGCACAGATACGCAGTATTTT.